This TCR beta chain was captured by sequencing in a study of human T cells and chemical hapten exposure. Stated time point: patch test 1, 2 weeks after DPC sensitization. Regarding treatment: therapeutic diphenylcyclopropenone sensitization with weekly scalp DPC. Donors, patients with alopecia ranging from 18 to 70 years old and judged suitable for DPC, provided samples. Notes on the study in general: Donors' alopecia may make their immune response differ from healthy people's. There were significantly more large CDR3 similarity clusters among expanded TCRs than among controls. Once DPC sensitization occurred, TCRs above 1 in 1000 frequency showed no change.

With regard to this clonotype: As yet, its antigen is unknown.

TCRdb re-called the RACE reads with MiXCR, one entry per CDR3 protein. This sample has some 170,000 distinct CDR3 sequences; around 24% occur once, and the top ten carry under 7%. This CDR3 has 10 residues. The V gene lost 8 bases and the J gene lost 8 bases, with 10 bases spanning the gap. From germline, CDR1 is SQVTM and CDR2 ANQGSEA. The material sequenced was whole blood, taken in connection with sensitization to the hapten diphenylcyclopropenone (DPC). This receptor was identified in a woman aged 50 to 65 with alopecia areata. Some clones in this sample may be carry-over from other donors' samples. The chain has TRBV29-1 and TRBJ2-1; D remains ambiguous. The DNA for the CDR3 is TGCAGCCCGAGCACCCATGAGCAGTTCTTC. It is translated as CSPSTHEQFF.